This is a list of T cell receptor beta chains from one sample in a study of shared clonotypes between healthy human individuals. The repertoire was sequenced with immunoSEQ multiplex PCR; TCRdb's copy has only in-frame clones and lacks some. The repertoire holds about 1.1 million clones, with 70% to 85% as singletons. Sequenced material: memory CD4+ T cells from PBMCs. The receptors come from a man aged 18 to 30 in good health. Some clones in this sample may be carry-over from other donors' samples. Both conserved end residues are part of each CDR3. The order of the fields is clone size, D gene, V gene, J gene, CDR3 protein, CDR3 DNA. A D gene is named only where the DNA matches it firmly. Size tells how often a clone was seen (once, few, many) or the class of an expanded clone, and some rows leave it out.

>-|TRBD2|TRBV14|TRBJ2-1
CASSQDRAEGGRENEQFF
TGTGCCAGCAGCCAAGATAGGGCCGAGGGCGGGAGGGAAAATGAGCAGTTCTTC
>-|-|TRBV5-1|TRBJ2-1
CASSLVQGSYNEQFF
TGCGCCAGCAGCTTGGTACAGGGCTCCTACAATGAGCAGTTCTTC
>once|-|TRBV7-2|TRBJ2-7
CASSAGQASYEQYF
TGTGCCAGCAGCGCTGGCCAGGCCTCCTACGAGCAGTACTTC
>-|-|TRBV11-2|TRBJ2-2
CASSLDLWTTGELFF
TGTGCCAGCAGCTTAGATCTATGGACCACCGGGGAGCTGTTTTTT
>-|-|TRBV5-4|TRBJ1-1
CASSSTQSGNTEAFF
TGTGCCAGCAGCTCAACCCAGTCAGGGAACACTGAAGCTTTCTTT
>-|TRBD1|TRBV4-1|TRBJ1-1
CASSPRDRNTEAFF
TGCGCCAGCAGCCCCAGGGACAGAAACACTGAAGCTTTCTTT
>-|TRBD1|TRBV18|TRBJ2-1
CASSPPGQGNNEQFF
TGTGCCAGCTCACCACCGGGACAGGGTAACAATGAGCAGTTCTTC
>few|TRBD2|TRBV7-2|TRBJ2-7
CASSPRGAGGPGYEQYF
TGTGCCAGCAGCCCCCGGGGAGCGGGAGGGCCGGGTTACGAGCAGTACTTC
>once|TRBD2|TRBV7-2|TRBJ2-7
CASTITSGVSYEQYF
TGTGCCAGCACCATTACTAGCGGCGTTTCCTACGAGCAGTACTTC
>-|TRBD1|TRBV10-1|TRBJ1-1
CASSESPGGYTEAFF
TGCGCCAGCAGTGAGTCCCCAGGGGGCTACACTGAAGCTTTCTTT
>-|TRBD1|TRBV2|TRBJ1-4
CASSVGGARGNEKLFF
TGTGCCAGCAGTGTCGGAGGGGCCAGGGGGAATGAAAAACTGTTTTTT
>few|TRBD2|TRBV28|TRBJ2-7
CASSPLAGEVYEQYF
TGTGCCAGCAGCCCTCTAGCGGGAGAAGTTTACGAGCAGTACTTC
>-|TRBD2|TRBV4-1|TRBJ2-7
CASSQTSGRAGEQYF
TGCGCCAGCAGCCAGACTAGCGGGAGGGCCGGAGAGCAGTACTTC
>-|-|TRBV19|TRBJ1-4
CASSMRGTTNEKLFF
TGTGCCAGTAGTATGAGGGGGACAACTAATGAAAAACTGTTTTTT
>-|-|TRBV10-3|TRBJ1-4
CAISESREKLFF
TGTGCCATCAGTGAGTCACGGGAAAAACTGTTTTTT
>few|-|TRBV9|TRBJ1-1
CASSALKGTEAFF
TGTGCCAGCAGCGCCCTTAAGGGCACTGAAGCTTTCTTT
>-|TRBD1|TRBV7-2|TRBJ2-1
CASSLGPGGLYNEQFF
TGTGCCAGCAGCTTAGGGCCAGGGGGTTTGTACAATGAGCAGTTCTTC
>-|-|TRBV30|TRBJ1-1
CAWTQGRYTEAFF
TGTGCCTGGACCCAGGGGCGCTACACTGAAGCTTTCTTT
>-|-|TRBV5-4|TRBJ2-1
CASSLYANEQFF
TGTGCCAGCAGTCTATACGCCAATGAGCAGTTCTTC
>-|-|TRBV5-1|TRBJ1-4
CASSPGHSNEKLFF
TGCGCCAGCAGCCCGGGACACTCTAATGAAAAACTGTTTTTT
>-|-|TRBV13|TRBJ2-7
CASSLQSGAYEQYF
TGTGCCAGCAGCCTCCAGAGCGGTGCCTACGAGCAGTACTTC
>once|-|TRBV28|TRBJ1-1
CASNRGTAAFF
TGTGCCAGTAACCGGGGGACTGCAGCTTTCTTT
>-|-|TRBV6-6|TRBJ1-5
CASRHDGNQPQHF
TGTGCCAGCAGGCACGACGGTAATCAGCCCCAGCATTTT
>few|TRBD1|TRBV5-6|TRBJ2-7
CASSLGLGQGAIYEQYF
TGTGCCAGCAGCTTGGGGTTGGGACAGGGGGCAATCTACGAGCAGTACTTC
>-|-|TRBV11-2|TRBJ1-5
CASSSSGVAEPQHF
TGTGCCAGCAGCTCCTCAGGGGTCGCCGAGCCCCAGCATTTT
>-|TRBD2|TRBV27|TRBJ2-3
CASSLGTSGKDTQYF
TGTGCCAGCAGTTTAGGGACTAGCGGGAAAGATACGCAGTATTTT
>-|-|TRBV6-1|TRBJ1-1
CASSEAWYTEAFF
TGTGCCAGCAGTGAAGCGTGGTACACTGAAGCTTTCTTT
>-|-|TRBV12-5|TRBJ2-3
CASSPGQDTQYF
TGTGCTAGCTCACCCGGCCAGGATACGCAGTATTTT
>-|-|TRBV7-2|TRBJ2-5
CASSYGAGRGQETQYF
TGTGCCAGCAGCTATGGAGCGGGTAGGGGCCAAGAGACCCAGTACTTC
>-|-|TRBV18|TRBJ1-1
CASSPWERGLGRTEAFF
TGTGCCAGCTCCCCCTGGGAGAGGGGACTAGGCCGCACTGAAGCTTTCTTT
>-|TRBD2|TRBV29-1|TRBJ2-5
CSVAGLAGETQYF
TGCAGCGTTGCGGGACTAGCGGGAGAGACCCAGTACTTC
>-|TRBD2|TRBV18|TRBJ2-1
CASSPDVAGSSKFF
TGTGCCAGCTCACCAGACGTAGCGGGGTCTTCTAAGTTCTTC
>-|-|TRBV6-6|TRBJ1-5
CASSQTGNQPQHF
TGTGCCAGCAGCCAGACAGGCAATCAGCCCCAGCATTTT
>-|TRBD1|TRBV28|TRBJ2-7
CASTSYRGSYEQYF
TGTGCCAGCACATCCTACAGGGGCTCCTACGAGCAGTACTTC
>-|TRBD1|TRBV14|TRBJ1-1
CASSPWGGKGATEAFF
TGTGCCAGCAGCCCATGGGGGGGCAAGGGGGCCACTGAAGCTTTCTTT
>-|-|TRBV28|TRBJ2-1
CASRMIQGLNEQFF
TGTGCCAGCAGGATGATACAAGGTCTGAATGAGCAGTTCTTC
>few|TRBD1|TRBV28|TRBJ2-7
CASSLPGTGSYEQYF
TGTGCCAGCAGTTTGCCTGGGACAGGTTCCTACGAGCAGTACTTC
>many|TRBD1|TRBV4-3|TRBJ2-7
CASSQERGPSYEQYF
TGCGCCAGCAGCCAAGAAAGGGGGCCGTCCTACGAGCAGTACTTC
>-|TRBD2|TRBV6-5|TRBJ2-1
CASSYRGSVDNEQFF
TGTGCCAGCAGTTACCGCGGGAGCGTGGATAATGAGCAGTTCTTC
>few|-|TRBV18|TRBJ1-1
CASSPGVGITEAFF
TGTGCCAGCTCACCGGGGGTAGGGATCACTGAAGCTTTCTTT
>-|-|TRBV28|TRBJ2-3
CASSTGGRGSDTQYF
TGTGCCAGCAGTACCGGGGGGAGGGGGTCAGATACGCAGTATTTT
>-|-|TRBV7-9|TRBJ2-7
CASSLAQDGTYEQYF
TGTGCCAGCAGCTTAGCGCAGGACGGGACCTACGAGCAGTACTTC
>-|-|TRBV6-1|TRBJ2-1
CASSLTRGSNEQFF
TGTGCCAGCAGCCTAACGAGGGGTTCCAATGAGCAGTTCTTC